The present TCR beta chain was sequenced within a study of T cell responses to AZD1222 COVID-19 vaccine. Method: immunoSEQ multiplex PCR; TCRdb's copy keeps in-frame clones and lacks some. The sample holds 150,000 to 200,000 clones, just under 95% seen once. V shed 4 bases and J shed 5 bases, with 14 bases lying between them. The CDR3 runs to 14 residues. CDR1 MGHRA and CDR2 YSYEKL come from the germline V gene. The material sequenced was peripheral blood, taken on day 0 of AZD1222 vaccination. The receptor comes from an adult in good health. This chain connects TRBV4-1 to TRBJ1-2; D is uncertain. CDR3 in amino acids: CASSPDPVGYGYTF. The CDR3 DNA reads as TGCGCCAGCAGCCCCGACCCAGTGGGATATGGCTACACCTTC.